Listed below are T cell receptor beta chains from one sample, sequenced in a study of shared clonotypes between healthy human individuals. Produced via immunoSEQ multiplex PCR; TCRdb's table is partial and in-frame only. The data contain millions of clones, about 95% of them singletons. Sequenced input: naive CD8+ T cells sorted from blood. The receptor source for this set is a man aged 18-30 years in good health. Both conserved end residues are part of each CDR3. Fields, in order: CDR3 protein, CDR3 DNA, J gene, D gene, V gene, clone size. A D gene is named only where the DNA matches it firmly. Clone size is shown for a subset of rows, as once, few, many or a class of expanded clone.

cdr3_aa: CASSYQTLDGEQFF; cdr3_nt: TGTGCCAGCAGTTACCAAACCCTTGACGGGGAGCAGTTCTTC; j_call: TRBJ2-1; d_call: .; v_call: TRBV6-5; clone_size: .
cdr3_aa: CASSLGTGLTETQYF; cdr3_nt: TGCGCCAGCAGCTTGGGGACTGGTCTAACGGAGACCCAGTACTTC; j_call: TRBJ2-5; d_call: .; v_call: TRBV5-1; clone_size: once
cdr3_aa: CASNYDSYTEAFF; cdr3_nt: TGTGCCAGCAACTATGACAGCTACACTGAAGCTTTCTTT; j_call: TRBJ1-1; d_call: .; v_call: TRBV7-2; clone_size: .
cdr3_aa: CASGPELDTDTQYF; cdr3_nt: TGTGCCAGCGGGCCGGAGCTTGACACAGATACGCAGTATTTT; j_call: TRBJ2-3; d_call: .; v_call: TRBV2; clone_size: .
cdr3_aa: CASSDSVRRPGF; cdr3_nt: TGTGCCAGCAGTGACTCGGTTAGAAGGCCCGGGTTC; j_call: TRBJ2-7; d_call: .; v_call: TRBV6-4; clone_size: .
cdr3_aa: CASSSQGVFTEAFF; cdr3_nt: TGTGCCAGCAGTTCCCAGGGGGTATTCACTGAAGCTTTCTTT; j_call: TRBJ1-1; d_call: TRBD1; v_call: TRBV27; clone_size: .
cdr3_aa: CASSLYRAGTGELFF; cdr3_nt: TGTGCCAGCAGTTTATACAGGGCGGGCACCGGGGAGCTGTTTTTT; j_call: TRBJ2-2; d_call: .; v_call: TRBV27; clone_size: once
cdr3_aa: CASSEQGSNQPQHF; cdr3_nt: TGTGCCAGCAGCGAACAGGGGAGCAATCAGCCCCAGCATTTT; j_call: TRBJ1-5; d_call: TRBD1; v_call: TRBV25-1; clone_size: few
cdr3_aa: CASSLLGGEAPDTQYF; cdr3_nt: TGTGCCAGCAGTTTGTTAGGGGGGGAAGCTCCTGATACGCAGTATTTT; j_call: TRBJ2-3; d_call: .; v_call: TRBV27; clone_size: .
cdr3_aa: CASSQDEGDPYEQYF; cdr3_nt: TGCGCCAGCAGCCAAGATGAGGGGGACCCCTACGAGCAGTACTTC; j_call: TRBJ2-7; d_call: .; v_call: TRBV4-3; clone_size: .
cdr3_aa: CASSEQDPSYEQYF; cdr3_nt: TGTGCCAGCAGCGAACAGGATCCCTCCTACGAGCAGTACTTC; j_call: TRBJ2-7; d_call: .; v_call: TRBV7-8; clone_size: .
cdr3_aa: CASSYSVGQVSYEQYF; cdr3_nt: TGTGCCAGCAGTTACTCGGTAGGACAGGTCTCCTACGAGCAGTACTTC; j_call: TRBJ2-7; d_call: TRBD1; v_call: TRBV6-5; clone_size: .
cdr3_aa: CASSIGTGYEQYF; cdr3_nt: TGTGCCAGCAGTATCGGGACCGGGTACGAGCAGTACTTC; j_call: TRBJ2-7; d_call: .; v_call: TRBV27; clone_size: .
cdr3_aa: CASGSLGGHYEQYF; cdr3_nt: TGTGCCAGCGGTAGCTTGGGCGGCCACTACGAGCAGTACTTC; j_call: TRBJ2-7; d_call: .; v_call: TRBV6-6; clone_size: .
cdr3_aa: CASSLVRSSYNEQFF; cdr3_nt: TGCGCCAGCAGCTTGGTTCGGAGCTCCTACAATGAGCAGTTCTTC; j_call: TRBJ2-1; d_call: .; v_call: TRBV5-1; clone_size: .
cdr3_aa: CASRVGTSGSRSTDTQYF; cdr3_nt: TGCGCCAGCAGGGTGGGGACTAGCGGGAGTCGTAGCACAGATACGCAGTATTTT; j_call: TRBJ2-3; d_call: TRBD2; v_call: TRBV5-1; clone_size: .
cdr3_aa: CASSVNRDRGSYEQYF; cdr3_nt: TGTGCCAGCAGTGTAAACCGGGACAGGGGCTCCTACGAGCAGTACTTC; j_call: TRBJ2-7; d_call: TRBD1; v_call: TRBV6-1; clone_size: .
cdr3_aa: CAIRGTGRLDTEAFF; cdr3_nt: TGTGCCATCCGCGGGACAGGGCGTCTGGACACTGAAGCTTTCTTT; j_call: TRBJ1-1; d_call: TRBD1; v_call: TRBV19; clone_size: .
cdr3_aa: CASSFRGTETQYF; cdr3_nt: TGTGCCAGCAGTTTCCGGGGGACGGAGACCCAGTACTTC; j_call: TRBJ2-5; d_call: .; v_call: TRBV27; clone_size: .
cdr3_aa: CASSPRDSLAYEQYF; cdr3_nt: TGTGCCAGTAGTCCCCGGGACAGCCTCGCCTACGAGCAGTACTTC; j_call: TRBJ2-7; d_call: TRBD1; v_call: TRBV19; clone_size: .
cdr3_aa: CASSYSVTTGELFF; cdr3_nt: TGTGCCAGCAGTTACTCGGTTACCACCGGGGAGCTGTTTTTT; j_call: TRBJ2-2; d_call: .; v_call: TRBV6-5; clone_size: few
cdr3_aa: CASSYSEGLRGYTF; cdr3_nt: TGTGCCAGCAGTTACTCGGAGGGGCTACGGGGCTACACCTTC; j_call: TRBJ1-2; d_call: .; v_call: TRBV6-5; clone_size: .
cdr3_aa: CASSLGTTYNEQFF; cdr3_nt: TGCGCCAGCAGCTTAGGGACTACCTACAATGAGCAGTTCTTC; j_call: TRBJ2-1; d_call: TRBD2; v_call: TRBV5-1; clone_size: once
cdr3_aa: CASSGSRGRAEAFF; cdr3_nt: TGTGCCAGCAGTGGGTCCAGGGGGCGCGCTGAAGCTTTCTTT; j_call: TRBJ1-1; d_call: TRBD1; v_call: TRBV27; clone_size: .
cdr3_aa: CASSLGQGPYEQYF; cdr3_nt: TGTGCCAGCAGTTTAGGACAGGGGCCCTACGAGCAGTACTTC; j_call: TRBJ2-7; d_call: TRBD1; v_call: TRBV6-5; clone_size: .
cdr3_aa: CASSQWDTGGPEAFF; cdr3_nt: TGCGCCAGCAGCCAATGGGACACGGGGGGCCCTGAAGCTTTCTTT; j_call: TRBJ1-1; d_call: .; v_call: TRBV4-3; clone_size: few
cdr3_aa: CASNLGGGSGYTF; cdr3_nt: TGTGCCAGCAACCTGGGAGGGGGTAGTGGCTACACCTTC; j_call: TRBJ1-2; d_call: .; v_call: TRBV7-9; clone_size: .
cdr3_aa: CASSLVGDDYEQYF; cdr3_nt: TGCGCCAGCAGCTTGGTAGGGGACGACTACGAGCAGTACTTC; j_call: TRBJ2-7; d_call: .; v_call: TRBV5-1; clone_size: .